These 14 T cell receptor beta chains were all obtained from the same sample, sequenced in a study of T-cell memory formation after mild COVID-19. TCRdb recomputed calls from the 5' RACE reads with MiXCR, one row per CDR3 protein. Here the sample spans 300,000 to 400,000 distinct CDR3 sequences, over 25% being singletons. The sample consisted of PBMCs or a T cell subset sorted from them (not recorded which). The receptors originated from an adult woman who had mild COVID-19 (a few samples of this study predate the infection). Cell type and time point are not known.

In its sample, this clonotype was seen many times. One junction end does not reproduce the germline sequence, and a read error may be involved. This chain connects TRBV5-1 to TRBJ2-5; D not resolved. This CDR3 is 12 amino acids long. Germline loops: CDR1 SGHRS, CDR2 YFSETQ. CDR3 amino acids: CASSLSRETQYF. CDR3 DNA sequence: TGTGCCAGCAGCCTCAGTCGGGAGACCCAGTACTTC.

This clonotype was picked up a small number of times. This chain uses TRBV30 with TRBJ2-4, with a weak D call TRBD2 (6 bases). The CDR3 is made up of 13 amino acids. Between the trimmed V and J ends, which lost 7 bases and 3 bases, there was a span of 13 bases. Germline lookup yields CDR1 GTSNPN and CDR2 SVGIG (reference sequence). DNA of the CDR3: TGTGCCTCCGCGGGGCTGGTCAAAAACATTCAGTACTTC. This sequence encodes CASAGLVKNIQYF.

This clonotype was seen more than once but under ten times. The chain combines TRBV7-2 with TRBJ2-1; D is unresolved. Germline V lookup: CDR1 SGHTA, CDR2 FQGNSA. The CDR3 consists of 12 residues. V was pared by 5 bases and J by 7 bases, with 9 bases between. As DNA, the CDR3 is TGTGCCAGCAGCCCCTTCCTAAATGAGCAGTTCTTC. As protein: CASSPFLNEQFF. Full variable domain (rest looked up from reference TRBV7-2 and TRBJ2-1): GAGVSQSPSNKVTEKGKDVELRCDPISGHTALYWYRQSLGQGLEFLIYFQGNSAPDKSGLPSDRFSAERTGGSVSTLTIQRTQQEDSAVYLCASSPFLNEQFFGPGTRLTVL.

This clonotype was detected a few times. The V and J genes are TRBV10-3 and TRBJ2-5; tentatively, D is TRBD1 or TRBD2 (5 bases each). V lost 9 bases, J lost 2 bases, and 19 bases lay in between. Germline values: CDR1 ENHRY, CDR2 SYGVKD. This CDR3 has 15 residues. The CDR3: CAMADNRDGQETQYF. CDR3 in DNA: TGTGCCATGGCCGACAACCGGGACGGACAAGAGACCCAGTACTTC.

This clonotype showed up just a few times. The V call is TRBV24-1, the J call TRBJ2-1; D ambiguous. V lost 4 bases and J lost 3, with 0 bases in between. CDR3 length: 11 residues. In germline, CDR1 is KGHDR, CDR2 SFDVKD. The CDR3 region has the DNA TGTGCCACCAGTGACTACAATGAGCAGTTCTTC. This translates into CATSDYNEQFF.

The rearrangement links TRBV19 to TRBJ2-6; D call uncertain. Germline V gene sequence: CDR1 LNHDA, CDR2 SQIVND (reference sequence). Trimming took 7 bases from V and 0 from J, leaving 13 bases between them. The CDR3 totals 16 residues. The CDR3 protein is CASMHYGSSGANVLTF. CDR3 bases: TGTGCCAGTATGCACTACGGATCCTCTGGGGCCAACGTCCTGACTTTC.

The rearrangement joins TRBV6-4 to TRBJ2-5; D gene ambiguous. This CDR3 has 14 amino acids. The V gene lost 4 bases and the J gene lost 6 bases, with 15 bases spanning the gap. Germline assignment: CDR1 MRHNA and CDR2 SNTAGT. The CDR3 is CASSAPPHSQTQYF. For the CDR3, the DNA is TGTGCCAGCAGTGCTCCTCCGCACTCACAGACCCAGTACTTC.

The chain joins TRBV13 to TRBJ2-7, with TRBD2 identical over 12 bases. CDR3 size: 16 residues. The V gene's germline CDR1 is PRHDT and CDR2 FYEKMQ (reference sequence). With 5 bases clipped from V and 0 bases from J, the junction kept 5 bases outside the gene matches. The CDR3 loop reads CASSPRLAGDSYEQYF. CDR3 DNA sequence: TGTGCCAGCAGCCCCCGACTAGCGGGGGACTCCTACGAGCAGTACTTC.

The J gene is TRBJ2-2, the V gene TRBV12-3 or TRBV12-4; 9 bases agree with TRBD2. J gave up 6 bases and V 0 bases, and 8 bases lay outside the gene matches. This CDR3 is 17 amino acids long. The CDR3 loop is CASSLALVAGVSGELFF. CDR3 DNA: TGTGCCAGCAGTTTAGCGTTGGTAGCGGGGGTTTCCGGGGAGCTGTTTTTT.

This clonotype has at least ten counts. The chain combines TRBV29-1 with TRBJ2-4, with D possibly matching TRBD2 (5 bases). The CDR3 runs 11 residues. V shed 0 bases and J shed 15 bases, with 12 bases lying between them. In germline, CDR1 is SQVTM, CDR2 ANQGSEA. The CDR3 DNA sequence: TGCAGCGTTGAAGATGAGTCTAGCTGGTACTTC. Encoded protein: CSVEDESSWYF.

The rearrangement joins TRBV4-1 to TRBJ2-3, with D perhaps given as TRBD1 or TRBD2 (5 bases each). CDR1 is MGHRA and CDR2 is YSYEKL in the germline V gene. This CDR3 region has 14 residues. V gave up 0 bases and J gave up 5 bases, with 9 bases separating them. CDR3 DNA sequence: TGCGCCAGCAGCCAAGAGGGACCTCGAGATACGCAGTATTTT. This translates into CASSQEGPRDTQYF.

This chain's CDR3 is CASSLVEGGDRVATGANVLTF. The CDR3 DNA reads TGTGCCAGCAGCTTAGTAGAGGGCGGGGACAGGGTGGCTACTGGGGCCAACGTCCTGACTTTC. V and J are TRBV7-6 and TRBJ2-6, with 9 bases matching TRBD1. The CDR3 has 21 amino acids. The trim removed 1 base at V and 2 bases at J, leaving 15 bases unmatched. Germline loops: CDR1 SGHVS, CDR2 FNYEAQ.

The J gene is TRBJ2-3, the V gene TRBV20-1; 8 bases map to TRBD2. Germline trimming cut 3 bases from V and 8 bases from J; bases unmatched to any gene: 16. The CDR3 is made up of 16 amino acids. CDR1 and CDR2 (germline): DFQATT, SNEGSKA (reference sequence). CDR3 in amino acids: CSASGGAVLGSGTQYF. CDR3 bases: TGCAGTGCTAGCGGGGGGGCCGTTTTGGGGTCGGGTACGCAGTATTTT.

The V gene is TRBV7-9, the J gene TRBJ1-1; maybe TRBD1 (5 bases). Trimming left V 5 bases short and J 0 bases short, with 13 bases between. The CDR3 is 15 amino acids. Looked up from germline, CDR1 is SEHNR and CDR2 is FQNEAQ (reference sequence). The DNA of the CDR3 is TGTGCCAGCAGCCTAGGGGCGTCCGTGAACACTGAAGCTTTCTTT. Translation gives CASSLGASVNTEAFF.